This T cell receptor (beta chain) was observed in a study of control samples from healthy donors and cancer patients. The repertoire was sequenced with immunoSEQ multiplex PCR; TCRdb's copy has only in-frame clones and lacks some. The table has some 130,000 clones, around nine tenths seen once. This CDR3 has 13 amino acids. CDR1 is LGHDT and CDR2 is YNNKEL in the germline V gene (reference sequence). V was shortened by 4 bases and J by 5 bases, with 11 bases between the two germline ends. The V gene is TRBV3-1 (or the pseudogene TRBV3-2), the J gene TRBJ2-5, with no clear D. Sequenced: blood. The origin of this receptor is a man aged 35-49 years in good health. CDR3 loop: CASSPLPRETQYF. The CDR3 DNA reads TGTGCCAGCAGCCCCCTACCCCGGGAGACCCAGTACTTC.